Described below is a single T cell receptor (beta chain) sequence and its context. Antigen: not known. The CDR3 loop spans 16 amino acids. Germline CDR1 is SEHNR and CDR2 is FQNEAQ (reference sequence). The V gene lost 2 bases and the J gene lost 0 bases, with 11 bases spanning the gap. Profiled with immunoSEQ multiplex PCR; TCRdb holds only in-frame clones, not every one. The sample contains roughly 18,000 clones, approximately 82% of which appear only once. The sample originates from a study of T cells after posttransplantation cyclophosphamide. General study findings and limits: TRB clonality was highly associated with recipient CMV seropositivity and reactivation. TRB overlap between skin or GI tissue T cells and blood was limited. Later blood repertoires were often dominated by clones from the donor CD8+ memory compartment.

The chain combines TRBV7-9 with TRBJ1-3; D is unresolved. Sequenced material: memory CD4+ T cells sorted from blood. This clonotype was obtained from a man between 25 and 39 years old in good health and a related stem cell transplant donor. The CDR3 loop reads CASSLFGGLSGNTIYF. In nucleotides, the CDR3 is TGTGCCAGCAGCTTATTCGGCGGGCTCTCTGGAAACACCATATATTTT.